The following is a T cell receptor (beta chain) sequence with its context. The V gene lost 0 bases and the J gene lost 9 bases, with 12 bases spanning the gap. Germline V CDR1 and CDR2: LGHDT, YNNKEL (reference sequence). This CDR3 has 13 residues. Here immunoSEQ multiplex PCR was the method, and the copy in TCRdb shows in-frame clones only, minus some. The data contain roughly 150,000 clones, around nine tenths of them singletons. The sample belongs to a study of blood T cell repertoires in COVID-19. What was sequenced was peripheral blood. The source of this sequence is a man aged 60 to 75 with active or convalescent COVID-19. The J gene is TRBJ2-7, the V gene TRBV3-1 (or the pseudogene TRBV3-2); the D is unclear. Here the CDR3 reads CASSQERQAGQYF. The CDR3 DNA is TGTGCCAGCAGCCAAGAGCGCCAGGCCGGGCAGTACTTC.